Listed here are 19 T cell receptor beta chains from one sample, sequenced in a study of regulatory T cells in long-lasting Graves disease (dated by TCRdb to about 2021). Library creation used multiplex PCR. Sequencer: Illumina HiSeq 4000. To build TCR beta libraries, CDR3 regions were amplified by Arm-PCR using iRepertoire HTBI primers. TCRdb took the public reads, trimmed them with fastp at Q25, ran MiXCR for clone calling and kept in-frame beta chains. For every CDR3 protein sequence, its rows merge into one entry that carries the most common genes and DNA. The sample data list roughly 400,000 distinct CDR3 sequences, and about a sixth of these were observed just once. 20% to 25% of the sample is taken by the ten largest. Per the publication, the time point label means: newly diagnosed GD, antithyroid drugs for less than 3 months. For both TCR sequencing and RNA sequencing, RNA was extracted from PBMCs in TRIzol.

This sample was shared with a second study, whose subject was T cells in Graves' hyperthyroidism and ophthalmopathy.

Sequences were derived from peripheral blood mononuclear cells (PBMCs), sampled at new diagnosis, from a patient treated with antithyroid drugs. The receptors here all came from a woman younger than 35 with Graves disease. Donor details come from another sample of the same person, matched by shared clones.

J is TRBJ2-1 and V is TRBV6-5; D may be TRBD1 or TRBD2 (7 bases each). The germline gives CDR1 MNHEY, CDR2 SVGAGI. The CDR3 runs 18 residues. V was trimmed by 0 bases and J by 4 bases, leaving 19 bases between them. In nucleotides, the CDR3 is TGTGCCAGCAGTTACTCGATCTTTGACAGGGAGGGATACAATGAGCAGTTCTTC. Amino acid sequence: CASSYSIFDREGYNEQFF.

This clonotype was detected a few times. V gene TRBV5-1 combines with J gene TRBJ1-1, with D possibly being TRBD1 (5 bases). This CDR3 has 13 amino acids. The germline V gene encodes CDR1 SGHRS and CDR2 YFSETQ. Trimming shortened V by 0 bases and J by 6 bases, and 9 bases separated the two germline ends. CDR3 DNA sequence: TGCGCCAGCAGCTTGGAGGGAGGGGCTGAAGCTTTCTTT. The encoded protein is CASSLEGGAEAFF.

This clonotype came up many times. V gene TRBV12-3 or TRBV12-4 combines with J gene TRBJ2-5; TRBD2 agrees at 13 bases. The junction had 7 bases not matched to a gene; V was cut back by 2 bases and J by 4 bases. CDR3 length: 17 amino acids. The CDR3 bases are TGTGCCAGCAGTTTATCTACGGGACTAGCGGGGCTAGAGACCCAGTACTTC. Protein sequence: CASSLSTGLAGLETQYF.

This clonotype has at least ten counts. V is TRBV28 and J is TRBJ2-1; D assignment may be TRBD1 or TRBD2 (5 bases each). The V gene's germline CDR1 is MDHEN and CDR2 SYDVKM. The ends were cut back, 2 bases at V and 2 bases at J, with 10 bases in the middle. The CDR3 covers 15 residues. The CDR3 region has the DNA TGTGCCAGCAGTTTAGGGGACGACCCCTACAATGAGCAGTTCTTC. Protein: CASSLGDDPYNEQFF.

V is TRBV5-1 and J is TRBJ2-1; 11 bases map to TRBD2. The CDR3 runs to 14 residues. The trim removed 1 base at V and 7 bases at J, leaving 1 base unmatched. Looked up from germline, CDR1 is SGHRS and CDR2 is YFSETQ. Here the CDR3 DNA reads TGCGCCAGCAGCTTGATAGCGGGGGGGAATGAGCAGTTCTTC. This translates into CASSLIAGGNEQFF.

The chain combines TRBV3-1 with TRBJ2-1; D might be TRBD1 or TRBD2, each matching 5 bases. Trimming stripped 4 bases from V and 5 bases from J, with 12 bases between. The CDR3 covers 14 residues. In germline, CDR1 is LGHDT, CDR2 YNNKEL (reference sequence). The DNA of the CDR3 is TGTGCCAGCAGCCTCCTTGGGGGTGACAATGAGCAGTTCTTC. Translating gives CASSLLGGDNEQFF.

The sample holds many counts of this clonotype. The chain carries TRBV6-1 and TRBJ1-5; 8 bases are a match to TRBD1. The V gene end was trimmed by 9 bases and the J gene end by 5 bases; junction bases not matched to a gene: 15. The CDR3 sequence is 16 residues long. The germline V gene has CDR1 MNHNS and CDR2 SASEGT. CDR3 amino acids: CASIDRTGIGDQPQHF. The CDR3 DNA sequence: TGTGCCAGTATAGACCGGACAGGGATAGGGGATCAGCCCCAGCATTTT.

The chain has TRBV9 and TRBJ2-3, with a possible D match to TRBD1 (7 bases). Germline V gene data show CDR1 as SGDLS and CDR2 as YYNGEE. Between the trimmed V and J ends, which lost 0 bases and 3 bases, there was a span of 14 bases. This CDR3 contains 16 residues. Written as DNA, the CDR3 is TGTGCCAGCAGCGTAGGAGTACAGGGGAGGACAGATACGCAGTATTTT. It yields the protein CASSVGVQGRTDTQYF.

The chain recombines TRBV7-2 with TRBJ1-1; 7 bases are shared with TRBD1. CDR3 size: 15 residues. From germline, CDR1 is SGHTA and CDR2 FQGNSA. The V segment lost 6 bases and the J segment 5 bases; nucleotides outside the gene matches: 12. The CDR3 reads CASSANPTGYTEAFF. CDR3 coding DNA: TGTGCCAGCAGTGCAAACCCGACAGGGTATACTGAAGCTTTCTTT.

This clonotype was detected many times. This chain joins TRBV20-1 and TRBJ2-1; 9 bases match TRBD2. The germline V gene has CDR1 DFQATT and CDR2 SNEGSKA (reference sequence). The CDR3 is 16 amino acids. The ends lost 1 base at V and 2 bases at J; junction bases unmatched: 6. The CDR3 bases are TGCAGTGCTAGAGGTCAGGGGACTAGCACCTACAATGAGCAGTTCTTC. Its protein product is CSARGQGTSTYNEQFF.

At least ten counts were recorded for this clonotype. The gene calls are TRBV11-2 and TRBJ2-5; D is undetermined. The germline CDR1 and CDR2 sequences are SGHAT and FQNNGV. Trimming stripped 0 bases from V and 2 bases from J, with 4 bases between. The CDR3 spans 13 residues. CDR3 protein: CASSLDWQETQYF. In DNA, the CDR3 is TGTGCCAGCAGCTTAGACTGGCAAGAGACCCAGTACTTC.

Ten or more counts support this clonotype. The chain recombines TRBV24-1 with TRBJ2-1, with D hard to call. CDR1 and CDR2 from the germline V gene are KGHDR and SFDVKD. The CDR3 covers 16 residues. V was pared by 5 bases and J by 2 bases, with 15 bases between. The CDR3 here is CATSVCYLITYNEQFF. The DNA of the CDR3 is TGTGCCACCAGTGTTTGCTATCTTATCACCTACAATGAGCAGTTCTTC.

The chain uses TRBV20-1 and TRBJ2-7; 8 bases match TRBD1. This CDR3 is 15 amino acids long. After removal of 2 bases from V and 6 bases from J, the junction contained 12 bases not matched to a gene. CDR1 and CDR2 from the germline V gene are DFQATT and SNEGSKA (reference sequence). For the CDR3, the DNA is TGCAGTGCTAGACCTCAGGACAGGGTAGGGGGCGAGCAGTACTTC. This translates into CSARPQDRVGGEQYF.

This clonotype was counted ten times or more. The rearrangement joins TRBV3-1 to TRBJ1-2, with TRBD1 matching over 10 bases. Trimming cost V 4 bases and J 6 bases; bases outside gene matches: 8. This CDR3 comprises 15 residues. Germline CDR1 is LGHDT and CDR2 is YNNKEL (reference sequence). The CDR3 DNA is TGTGCCAGCAGCCGAAGTCCCGGGACAGGGGATGGCTACACCTTC. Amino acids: CASSRSPGTGDGYTF.

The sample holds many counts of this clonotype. Here the CDR3 reads CASRTAGGAYNEQFF. CDR3 bases: TGTGCCAGCAGAACAGCAGGGGGCGCCTACAATGAGCAGTTCTTC. The genes are TRBV2 and TRBJ2-1; TRBD1 aligns across 8 bases. Trimming at V came to 6 bases and at J to 2 bases, leaving 6 bases not matched to a gene. Germline values: CDR1 SNHLY, CDR2 FYNNEI. The CDR3 is 15 residues long.

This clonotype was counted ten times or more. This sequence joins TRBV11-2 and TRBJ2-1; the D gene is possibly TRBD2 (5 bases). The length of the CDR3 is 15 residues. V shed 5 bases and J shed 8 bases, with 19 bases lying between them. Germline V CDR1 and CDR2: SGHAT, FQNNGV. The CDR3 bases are TGTGCCAGCAGCATCATGGCACGGGGTGTGCATGAGCAGTTCTTC. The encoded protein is CASSIMARGVHEQFF.

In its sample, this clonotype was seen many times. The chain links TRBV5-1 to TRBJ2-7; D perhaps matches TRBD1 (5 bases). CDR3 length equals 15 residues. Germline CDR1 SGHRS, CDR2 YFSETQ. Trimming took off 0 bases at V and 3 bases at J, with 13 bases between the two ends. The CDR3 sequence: CASSLVGARDYEQYF. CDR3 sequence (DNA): TGCGCCAGCAGCTTGGTTGGGGCCCGCGACTACGAGCAGTACTTC.

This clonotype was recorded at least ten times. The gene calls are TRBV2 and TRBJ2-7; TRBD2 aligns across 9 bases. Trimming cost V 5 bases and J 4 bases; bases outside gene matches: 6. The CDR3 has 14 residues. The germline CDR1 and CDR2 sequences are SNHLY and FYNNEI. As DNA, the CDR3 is TGTGCCAGCAGTTGGGGACTAGCAGGTTACGAGCAGTACTTC. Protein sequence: CASSWGLAGYEQYF.

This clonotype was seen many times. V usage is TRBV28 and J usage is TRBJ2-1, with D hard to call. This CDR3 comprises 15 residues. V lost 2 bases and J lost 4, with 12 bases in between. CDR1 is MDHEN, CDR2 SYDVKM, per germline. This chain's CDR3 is CASSLRHQTYNEQFF. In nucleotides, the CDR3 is TGTGCCAGCAGTTTAAGACACCAGACGTACAATGAGCAGTTCTTC. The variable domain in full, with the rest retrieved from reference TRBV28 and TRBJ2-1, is DVKVTQSSRYLVKRTGEKVFLECVQDMDHENMFWYRQDPGLGLRLIYFSYDVKMKEKGDIPEGYSVSREKKERFSLILESASTNQTSMYLCASSLRHQTYNEQFFGPGTRLTVL.